This is a list of T cell receptor beta chains from one sample in a study of Graves' ophthalmopathy and Graves' hyperthyroidism. TCRdb used MiXCR to reprocess the multiplex PCR reads, holding one entry per CDR3 protein. The sample has approximately 210,000 distinct CDR3 sequences; about 22% are singletons. The sample was peripheral blood. The origin of the receptors is a woman in her fifties or sixties with Graves' ophthalmopathy. Both conserved end residues are trimmed from each CDR3. The order of the fields is D gene, V gene, J gene, CDR3 protein. D genes are given only for firm matches.

d_gene: TRBD1
v_gene: TRBV12-3/TRBV12-4
j_gene: TRBJ1-4
CDR3aa: ASRDTGTGYEKLF

d_gene: -
v_gene: TRBV3-1
j_gene: TRBJ1-2
CDR3aa: ASSQEGSTAGGYT

d_gene: TRBD2
v_gene: TRBV11-2
j_gene: TRBJ2-2
CDR3aa: ASSLDFLAGVQNTGELF

d_gene: -
v_gene: TRBV19
j_gene: TRBJ2-6
CDR3aa: ASTSVYSGANVLT

d_gene: -
v_gene: TRBV6-1
j_gene: TRBJ1-1
CDR3aa: ASNQGMNTEAF

d_gene: TRBD1
v_gene: TRBV20-1
j_gene: TRBJ1-5
CDR3aa: SAANPGGMGQPQH

d_gene: -
v_gene: TRBV2
j_gene: TRBJ2-5
CDR3aa: ASLGRQYQETQY

d_gene: TRBD1
v_gene: TRBV6-1
j_gene: TRBJ1-1
CDR3aa: ASTGDRGTEAF

d_gene: -
v_gene: TRBV2
j_gene: TRBJ1-6
CDR3aa: ASSETGGGNSPLH

d_gene: -
v_gene: TRBV7-9
j_gene: TRBJ2-5
CDR3aa: ASSLPNPETQY

d_gene: TRBD2
v_gene: TRBV7-8
j_gene: TRBJ2-5
CDR3aa: ASSLSRTGTRVGETQY

d_gene: TRBD1
v_gene: TRBV2
j_gene: TRBJ2-7
CDR3aa: ASDETGKVSEQY

d_gene: -
v_gene: TRBV14
j_gene: TRBJ1-2
CDR3aa: ASSHGAGNNYGYT

d_gene: TRBD1
v_gene: TRBV19
j_gene: TRBJ1-5
CDR3aa: ATKDRGRIEGQPQL

d_gene: -
v_gene: TRBV30
j_gene: TRBJ1-2
CDR3aa: AWSVQTDYGYT

d_gene: -
v_gene: TRBV10-2
j_gene: TRBJ1-1
CDR3aa: ASSENRLTDPEAF

d_gene: -
v_gene: TRBV28
j_gene: TRBJ2-2
CDR3aa: ASSLSKRVVGLEGLF

d_gene: TRBD1
v_gene: TRBV5-1
j_gene: TRBJ2-3
CDR3aa: ASSTRQGDTQY

d_gene: -
v_gene: TRBV19
j_gene: TRBJ1-5
CDR3aa: ATKGISGNQPQH

d_gene: TRBD1
v_gene: TRBV7-9
j_gene: TRBJ1-3
CDR3aa: ASSLGQANTIY

d_gene: -
v_gene: TRBV6-1
j_gene: TRBJ1-2
CDR3aa: ASIGGRGSYGYT

d_gene: -
v_gene: TRBV6-1
j_gene: TRBJ1-3
CDR3aa: ASSPGRNTIY

d_gene: TRBD1
v_gene: TRBV7-6
j_gene: TRBJ2-5
CDR3aa: ASSLAPGQEIPGSWETQY

d_gene: TRBD2
v_gene: TRBV3-1
j_gene: TRBJ2-5
CDR3aa: ASSQMMSGTEETQY

d_gene: TRBD1
v_gene: TRBV20-1
j_gene: TRBJ2-7
CDR3aa: SARRTKGQTYEQY

d_gene: -
v_gene: TRBV20-1
j_gene: TRBJ2-7
CDR3aa: SAPLREYEQY

d_gene: -
v_gene: TRBV5-1
j_gene: TRBJ2-7
CDR3aa: ASSASLSYEQY

d_gene: -
v_gene: TRBV15
j_gene: TRBJ2-7
CDR3aa: ATSSQTGPSYEQY